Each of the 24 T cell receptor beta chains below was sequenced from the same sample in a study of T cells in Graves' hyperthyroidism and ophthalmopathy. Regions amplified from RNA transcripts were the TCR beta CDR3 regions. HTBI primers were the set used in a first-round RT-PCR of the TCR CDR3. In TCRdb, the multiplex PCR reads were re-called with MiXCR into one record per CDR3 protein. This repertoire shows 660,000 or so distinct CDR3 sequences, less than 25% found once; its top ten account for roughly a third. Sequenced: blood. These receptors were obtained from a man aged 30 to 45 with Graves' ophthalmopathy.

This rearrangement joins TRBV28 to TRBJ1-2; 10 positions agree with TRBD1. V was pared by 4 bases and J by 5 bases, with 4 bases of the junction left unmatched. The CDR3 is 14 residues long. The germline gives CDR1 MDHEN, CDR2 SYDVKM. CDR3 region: CASSSRDRGYGYTF. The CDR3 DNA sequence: TGTGCCAGCAGTTCGCGGGACAGGGGATATGGCTACACCTTC.

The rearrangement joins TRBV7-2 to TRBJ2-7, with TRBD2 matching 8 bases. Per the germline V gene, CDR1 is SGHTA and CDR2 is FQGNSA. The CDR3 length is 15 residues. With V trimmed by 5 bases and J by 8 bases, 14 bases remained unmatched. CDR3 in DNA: TGTGCCAGCAGCCCCTCGGGAGGGAGGGCTACGAAGCAGTACTTC. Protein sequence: CASSPSGGRATKQYF.

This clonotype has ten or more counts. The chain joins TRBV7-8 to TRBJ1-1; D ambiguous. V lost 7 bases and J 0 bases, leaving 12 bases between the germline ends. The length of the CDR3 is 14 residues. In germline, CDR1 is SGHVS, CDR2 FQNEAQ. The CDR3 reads CASMIGRLNTEAFF. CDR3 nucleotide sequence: TGTGCCAGCATGATCGGGCGGCTGAACACTGAAGCTTTCTTT.

CDR3 in amino acids: CSASGLPGTGANVLTF. The CDR3 region has the DNA TGCAGTGCTAGTGGCCTACCAGGGACGGGGGCCAACGTCCTGACTTTC. J is TRBJ2-6 and V is TRBV20-1, with D perhaps assigned TRBD1 or TRBD2 (5 bases each). The germline V gene encodes CDR1 DFQATT and CDR2 SNEGSKA (reference sequence). With 3 bases removed from V and 4 bases from J, the gap between germline ends came to 16 bases. This CDR3 contains 16 residues.

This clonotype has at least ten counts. CDR3 nucleotide sequence: TGTGCCAGCAGTGAAGAGGGTCTATCCTACGAGCAGTACTTC. The encoded protein is CASSEEGLSYEQYF. V usage is TRBV12-3 or TRBV12-4 and J usage is TRBJ2-7; tentative D call: TRBD2 (5 bases). The CDR3 loop spans 14 amino acids. Trimming shortened V by 5 bases and J by 1 base, and 12 bases separated the two germline ends.

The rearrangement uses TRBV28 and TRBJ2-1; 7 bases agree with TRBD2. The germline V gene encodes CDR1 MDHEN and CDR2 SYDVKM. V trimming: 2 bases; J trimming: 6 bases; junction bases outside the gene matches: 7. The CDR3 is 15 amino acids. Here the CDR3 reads CASSLASGILNEQFF. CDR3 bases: TGTGCCAGCAGTTTAGCCAGCGGGATCCTCAATGAGCAGTTCTTC.

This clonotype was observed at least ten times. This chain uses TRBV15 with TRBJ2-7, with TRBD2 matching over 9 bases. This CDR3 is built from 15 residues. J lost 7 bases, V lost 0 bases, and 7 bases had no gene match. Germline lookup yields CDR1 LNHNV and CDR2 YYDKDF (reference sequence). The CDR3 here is CATSRDAGGGWEQYF. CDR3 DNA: TGTGCCACCAGCAGAGATGCGGGAGGGGGCTGGGAGCAGTACTTC.

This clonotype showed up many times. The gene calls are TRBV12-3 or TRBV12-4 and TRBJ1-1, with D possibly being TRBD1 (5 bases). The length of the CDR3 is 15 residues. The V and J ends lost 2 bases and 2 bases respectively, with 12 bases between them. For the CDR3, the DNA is TGTGCCAGCAGTTTAAGGACATCGGTTAACACTGAAGCTTTCTTT. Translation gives CASSLRTSVNTEAFF.

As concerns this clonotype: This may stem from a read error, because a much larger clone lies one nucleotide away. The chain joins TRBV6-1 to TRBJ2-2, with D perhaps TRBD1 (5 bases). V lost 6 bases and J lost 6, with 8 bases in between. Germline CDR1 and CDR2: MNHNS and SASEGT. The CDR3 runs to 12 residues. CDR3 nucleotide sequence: TGTGCCAGCAGGACAGACGCCGGGGAGCTGTTTTTT. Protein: CASRTDAGELFF.

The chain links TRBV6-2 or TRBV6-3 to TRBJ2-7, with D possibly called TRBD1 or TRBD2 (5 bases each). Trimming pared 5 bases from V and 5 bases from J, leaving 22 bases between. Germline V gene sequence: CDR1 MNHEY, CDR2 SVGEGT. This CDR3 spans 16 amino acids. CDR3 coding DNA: TGTGCCAGCAGTGATTTTCGGGGCCTACGATCGGACGAGCAGTACTTC. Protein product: CASSDFRGLRSDEQYF.

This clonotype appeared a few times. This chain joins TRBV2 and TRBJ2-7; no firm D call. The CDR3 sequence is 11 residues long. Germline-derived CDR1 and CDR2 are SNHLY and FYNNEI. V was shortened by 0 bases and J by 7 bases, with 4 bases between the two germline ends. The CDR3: CASSEAGEQYF. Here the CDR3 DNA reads TGTGCCAGCAGTGAAGCCGGAGAGCAGTACTTC.

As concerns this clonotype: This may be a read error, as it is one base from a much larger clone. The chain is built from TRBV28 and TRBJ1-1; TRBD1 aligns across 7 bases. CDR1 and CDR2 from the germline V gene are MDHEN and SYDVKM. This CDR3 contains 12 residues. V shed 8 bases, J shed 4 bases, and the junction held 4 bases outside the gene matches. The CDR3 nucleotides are TGTGCCAGCGGGACAGAGGGCACTGAAGCTTTCTTT. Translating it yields CASGTEGTEAFF.

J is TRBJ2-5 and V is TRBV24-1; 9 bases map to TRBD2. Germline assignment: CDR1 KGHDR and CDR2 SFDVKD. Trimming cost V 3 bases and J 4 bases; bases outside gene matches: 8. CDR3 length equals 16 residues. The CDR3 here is CATSDRASGVAETQYF. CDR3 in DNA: TGTGCCACCAGTGATCGTGCTAGCGGGGTGGCAGAGACCCAGTACTTC.

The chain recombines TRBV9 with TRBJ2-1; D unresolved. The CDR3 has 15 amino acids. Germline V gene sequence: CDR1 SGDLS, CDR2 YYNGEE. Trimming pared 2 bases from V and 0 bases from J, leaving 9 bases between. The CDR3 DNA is TGTGCCAGCAGCGTTGGCTACCTCTCCTACAATGAGCAGTTCTTC. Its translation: CASSVGYLSYNEQFF.

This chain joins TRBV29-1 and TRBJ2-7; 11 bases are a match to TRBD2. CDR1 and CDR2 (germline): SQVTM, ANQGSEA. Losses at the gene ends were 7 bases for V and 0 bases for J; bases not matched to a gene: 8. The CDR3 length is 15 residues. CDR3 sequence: CSALTSGDRSYEQYF. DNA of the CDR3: TGCAGCGCTCTGACTAGCGGGGACCGCTCCTACGAGCAGTACTTC.

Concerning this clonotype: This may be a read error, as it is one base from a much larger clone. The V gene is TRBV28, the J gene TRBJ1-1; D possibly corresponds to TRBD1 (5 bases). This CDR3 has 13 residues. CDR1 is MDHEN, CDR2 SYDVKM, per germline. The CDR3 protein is CASLGVANTEALF. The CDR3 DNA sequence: TGTGCCAGTTTGGGGGTTGCGAACACTGAAGCTCTCTTT.

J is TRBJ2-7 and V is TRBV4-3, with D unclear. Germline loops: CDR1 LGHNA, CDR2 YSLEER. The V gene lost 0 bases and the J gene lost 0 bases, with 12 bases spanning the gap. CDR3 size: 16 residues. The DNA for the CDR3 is TGCGCCAGCAGCCAAGATCAAAGCATGAGCTCCTACGAGCAGTACTTC. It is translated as CASSQDQSMSSYEQYF.

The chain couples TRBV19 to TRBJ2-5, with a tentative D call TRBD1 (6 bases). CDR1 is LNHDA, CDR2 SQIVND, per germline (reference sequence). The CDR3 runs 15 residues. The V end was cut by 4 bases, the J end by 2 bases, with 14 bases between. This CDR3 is CASSTVAQGQETQYF. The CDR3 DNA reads TGTGCCAGTAGTACCGTCGCCCAGGGGCAAGAGACCCAGTACTTC.

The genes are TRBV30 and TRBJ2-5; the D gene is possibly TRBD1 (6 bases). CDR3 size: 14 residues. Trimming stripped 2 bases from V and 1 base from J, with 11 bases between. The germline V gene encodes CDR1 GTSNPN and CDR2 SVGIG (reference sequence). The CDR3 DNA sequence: TGTGCCTGGAGTCCGGGACACCTCCAAGAGACCCAGTACTTC. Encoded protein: CAWSPGHLQETQYF.

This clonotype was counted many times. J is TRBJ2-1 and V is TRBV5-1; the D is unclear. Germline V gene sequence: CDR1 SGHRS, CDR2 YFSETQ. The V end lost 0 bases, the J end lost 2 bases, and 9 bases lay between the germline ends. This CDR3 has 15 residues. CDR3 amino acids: CASSLGGNTYNEQFF. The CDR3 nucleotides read TGCGCCAGCAGCTTGGGAGGTAATACCTACAATGAGCAGTTCTTC.

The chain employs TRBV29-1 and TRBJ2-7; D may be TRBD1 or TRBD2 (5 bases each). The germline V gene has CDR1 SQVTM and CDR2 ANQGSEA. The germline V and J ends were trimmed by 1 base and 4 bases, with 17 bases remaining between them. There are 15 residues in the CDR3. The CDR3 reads CSVEGDHTLGYEQYF. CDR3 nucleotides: TGCAGCGTTGAAGGGGACCATACACTCGGATACGAGCAGTACTTC.

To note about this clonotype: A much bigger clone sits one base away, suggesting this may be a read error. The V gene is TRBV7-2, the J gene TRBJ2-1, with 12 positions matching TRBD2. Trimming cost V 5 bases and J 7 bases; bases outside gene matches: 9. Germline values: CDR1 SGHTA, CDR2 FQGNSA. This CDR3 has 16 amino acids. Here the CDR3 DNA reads TGTGCCAGCAGCCCCGGACTAGCGGGAATGAATAATGAGCAGTTCTTC. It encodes CASSPGLAGMNNEQFF.

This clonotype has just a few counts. The CDR3 DNA sequence: TGTGCCAGCAGTTTAATGAACAGGGATGGCTACACCTTC. As protein: CASSLMNRDGYTF. J is TRBJ1-2 and V is TRBV28, with a possible D match to TRBD1 (6 bases). V was pared by 2 bases and J by 6 bases, with 10 bases between. Germline V lookup: CDR1 MDHEN, CDR2 SYDVKM. This CDR3 is built from 13 residues.

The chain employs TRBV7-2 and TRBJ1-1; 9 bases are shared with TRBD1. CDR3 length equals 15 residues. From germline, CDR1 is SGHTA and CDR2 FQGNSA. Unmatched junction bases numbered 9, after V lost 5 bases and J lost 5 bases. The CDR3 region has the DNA TGTGCCAGCAGCGCAGGACAGGGGCGGAAAACTGAAGCTTTCTTT. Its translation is CASSAGQGRKTEAFF.